What follows describes a single TCR beta chain. Peripheral blood came from all dose cohorts at three timepoints. This table comes from immunoSEQ multiplex PCR, and its TCRdb copy is limited to in-frame clones, with some not included. There are about 75,000 clones in the sample; 90% occur only once, and 0.35% to 0.45% lies in the top ten. This entry is derived from a study of OX40 agonist ivuxolimab in advanced cancers. This CDR3 contains 14 residues. V was shortened by 10 bases and J by 0 bases, with 15 bases between the two germline ends. The germline gives CDR1 SGDLS, CDR2 YYNGEE. The rearrangement joins TRBV9 to TRBJ2-3; D assignment may be TRBD1 or TRBD2 (6 bases each). The sample in question was CD4+ or CD8+ T cells sorted from blood, obtained in a trial of the OX40 agonist ivuxolimab. The TCR comes from an adult with an advanced solid tumor such as melanoma, head and neck, liver or kidney cancer. CDR3 region: CASRGQTSTDTQYF. CDR3 nucleotide sequence: TGTGCCTCTCGGGGGCAAACTAGCACAGATACGCAGTATTTT. The full variable domain, its missing parts supplied by reference TRBV9 and TRBJ2-3, is DSGVTQTPKHLITATGQRVTLRCSPRSGDLSVYWYQQSLDQGLQFLIQYYNGEERAKGNILERFSAQQFPDLHSELNLSSLELGDSALYFCASRGQTSTDTQYFGPGTRLTVL.